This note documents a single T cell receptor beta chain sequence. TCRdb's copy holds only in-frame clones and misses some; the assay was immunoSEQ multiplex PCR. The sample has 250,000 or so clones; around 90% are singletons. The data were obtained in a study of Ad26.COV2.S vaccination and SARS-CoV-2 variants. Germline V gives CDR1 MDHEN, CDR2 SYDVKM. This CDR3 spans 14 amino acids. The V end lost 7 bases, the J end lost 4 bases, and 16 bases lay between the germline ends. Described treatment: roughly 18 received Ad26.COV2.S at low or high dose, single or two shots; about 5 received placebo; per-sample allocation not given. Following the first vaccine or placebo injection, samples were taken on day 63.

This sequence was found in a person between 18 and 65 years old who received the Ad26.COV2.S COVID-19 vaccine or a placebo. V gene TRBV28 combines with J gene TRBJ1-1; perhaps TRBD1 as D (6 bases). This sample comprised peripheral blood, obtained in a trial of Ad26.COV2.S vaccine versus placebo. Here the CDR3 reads CASTTTGRGTEAFF. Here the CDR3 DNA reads TGTGCCAGCACCACGACAGGAAGGGGCACTGAAGCTTTCTTT.